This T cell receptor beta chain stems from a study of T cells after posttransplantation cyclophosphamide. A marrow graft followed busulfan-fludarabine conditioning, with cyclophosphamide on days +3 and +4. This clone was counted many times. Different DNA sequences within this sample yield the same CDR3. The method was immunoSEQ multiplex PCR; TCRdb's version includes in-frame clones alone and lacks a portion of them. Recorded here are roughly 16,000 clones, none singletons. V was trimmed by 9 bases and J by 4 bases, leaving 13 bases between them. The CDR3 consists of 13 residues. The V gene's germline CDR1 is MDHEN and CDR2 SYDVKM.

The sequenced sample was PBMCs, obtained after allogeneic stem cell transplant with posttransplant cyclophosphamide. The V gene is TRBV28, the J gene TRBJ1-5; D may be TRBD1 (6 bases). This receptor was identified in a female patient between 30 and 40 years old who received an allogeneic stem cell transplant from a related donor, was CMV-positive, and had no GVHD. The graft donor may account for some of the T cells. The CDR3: CASSPGVNQPQHF. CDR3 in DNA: TGTGCCAGTAGTCCAGGGGTGAATCAGCCCCAGCATTTT.